This paragraph reports one T cell receptor (beta chain). TCR beta CDR3 region amplification was performed from RNA transcripts. TCR CDR3 underwent first-round RT-PCR with the HTBI primer set. TCRdb reanalysed the multiplex PCR reads using MiXCR and keeps one entry per CDR3 protein. The repertoire consists of nearly 600,000 distinct CDR3 sequences, with 11% to 15% occurring once and the leading ten covering approximately 5.7%. Per germline, CDR1 LNHDA and CDR2 SQIVND (reference sequence). The CDR3 has 14 residues. V lost 3 bases, J lost 4 bases, and 5 bases stayed unmatched. This record belongs to a study of T cells in Graves' hyperthyroidism and ophthalmopathy.

This receptor was identified in a woman under 40 with Graves' hyperthyroidism that later progressed to Graves' ophthalmopathy. The source material was blood. The rearrangement uses TRBV19 and TRBJ1-1; 7 bases are shared with TRBD1. CDR3 protein: CASSIDNRGTEAFF. The DNA for the CDR3 is TGTGCCAGTAGTATCGATAACAGGGGCACTGAAGCTTTCTTT.